These 15 T cell receptor beta chains came from one sample sequenced in a study of blood T cell repertoires in COVID-19. TCRdb's table, derived via immunoSEQ multiplex PCR, lists solely in-frame clones and lacks some. The table has 150,000 to 200,000 clones, 80% seen once. Sequences were obtained from PBMCs or T cells enriched from blood (not recorded which). The receptors originated from a man aged 35 to 55 who had recovered from COVID-19.

This clone was observed a handful of times. The genes are TRBV6-5 and TRBJ1-2; tentatively, D is TRBD1 (5 bases). The V end lost 2 bases, the J end lost 5 bases, and 15 bases lay between the germline ends. CDR1 is MNHEY and CDR2 is SVGAGI in the germline V gene. CDR3 length: 15 residues. The CDR3 region has the DNA TGTGCCAGCAGTTACGATCCCCCCAGGGATTATGGCTACACCTTC. It encodes CASSYDPPRDYGYTF.

This clone was seen repeatedly, ten times or more. V gene TRBV5-1 combines with J gene TRBJ2-5, with 7 bases matching TRBD2. Trimming cost V 0 bases and J 5 bases; bases outside gene matches: 4. This CDR3 comprises 14 residues. In germline, CDR1 is SGHRS, CDR2 YFSETQ. Here the CDR3 DNA reads TGCGCCAGCAGCTTGGTGTTGCGGGGGGAGACCCAGTACTTC. It codes for CASSLVLRGETQYF.

The CDR3 DNA reads TGTGCCAGCAGCTTGGGGGCAGGGTATGACTATGGCTACACCTTC. This codes for CASSLGAGYDYGYTF. The V call is TRBV5-4, the J call TRBJ1-2; a possible D gene is TRBD1 (5 bases). Germline CDR1 reads SGHNT; CDR2 reads YYREEE (reference sequence). The V gene lost 0 bases and the J gene lost 3 bases, with 12 bases spanning the gap. CDR3 size: 15 residues.

The chain carries TRBV10-2 and TRBJ2-3, with 11 bases that match TRBD2. The germline gives CDR1 WSHSY, CDR2 SAAADI. The V segment lost 8 bases and the J segment 0 bases; nucleotides outside the gene matches: 7. The CDR3 totals 16 residues. CDR3: CASLTRLAGSTDTQYF. DNA of the CDR3: TGCGCCAGCCTAACTCGACTAGCGGGGAGCACAGATACGCAGTATTTT.

J is TRBJ2-7 and V is TRBV7-2, with 8 bases aligning to TRBD1. The CDR3 is 15 residues long. V shed 2 bases, J shed 2 bases, and the junction held 5 bases outside the gene matches. The germline V gene encodes CDR1 SGHTA and CDR2 FQGNSA. The CDR3 nucleotides are TGTGCCAGCAGCTTATACGGACAGGGAACCTACGAGCAGTACTTC. The encoded protein is CASSLYGQGTYEQYF.

This clone has only a few counts. V gene TRBV19 combines with J gene TRBJ1-4; D is unresolved. The V end was cut by 7 bases, the J end by 8 bases, with 17 bases between. The CDR3 is 14 amino acids. Germline-derived CDR1 and CDR2 are LNHDA and SQIVND (reference sequence). CDR3 sequence: CASTSPAPGEKLFF. The CDR3 region has the DNA TGTGCCAGTACCAGCCCGGCACCAGGCGAAAAACTGTTTTTT.

This chain joins TRBV5-6 and TRBJ1-2; D possibly corresponds to TRBD1 (6 bases). CDR3 length: 16 amino acids. V gave up 4 bases and J gave up 0 bases, with 16 bases separating them. In germline, CDR1 is SGHDT, CDR2 YYEEEE. CDR3 bases: TGTGCCAGCAGCAAACAGGGTTTCAATACTAACTATGGCTACACCTTC. This codes for CASSKQGFNTNYGYTF.

The gene calls are TRBV4-1 and TRBJ1-3, with unresolved D. The CDR3 has 15 amino acids. Between the trimmed V and J ends, which lost 1 base and 0 bases, there was a span of 7 bases. Germline V gene data show CDR1 as MGHRA and CDR2 as YSYEKL. For the CDR3, the DNA is TGCGCCAGCAGCCAAGTACAGAGCTCTGGAAACACCATATATTTT. This sequence encodes CASSQVQSSGNTIYF.

This chain uses TRBV19 with TRBJ1-2; a weak D match, TRBD1 (5 bases). Germline V gives CDR1 LNHDA, CDR2 SQIVND (reference sequence). The ends were cut back, 1 base at V and 0 bases at J, with 6 bases in the middle. CDR3 length: 14 residues. CDR3 sequence (DNA): TGTGCCAGTAGTATAGGCAGGGCTAACTATGGCTACACCTTC. It yields the protein CASSIGRANYGYTF.

The V call is TRBV19, the J call TRBJ1-2; TRBD1 is a possible D gene (5 bases). The germline V and J ends were trimmed by 3 bases and 8 bases, with 16 bases remaining between them. This CDR3 is 14 amino acids long. CDR1 LNHDA and CDR2 SQIVND come from the germline V gene (reference sequence). The CDR3 DNA is TGTGCCAGTAGTATCGAGGGACGGACTAGGGGCTACACCTTC. Translated: CASSIEGRTRGYTF.

The V and J genes are TRBV27 and TRBJ1-2; 7 bases line up with TRBD1. Germline trimming cut 2 bases from V and 2 bases from J; bases unmatched to any gene: 5. The length of the CDR3 is 15 residues. CDR1 is MNHEY and CDR2 is SMNVEV in the germline V gene (reference sequence). CDR3 DNA sequence: TGTGCCAGCAGTTTAAGCCCGACAGGGAACTATGGCTACACCTTC. It codes for CASSLSPTGNYGYTF.

This chain joins TRBV2 and TRBJ2-3; 8 nucleotides agree with TRBD2. Germline V gives CDR1 SNHLY, CDR2 FYNNEI. The CDR3 sequence is 18 residues long. V trimming: 2 bases; J trimming: 4 bases; junction bases outside the gene matches: 14. The CDR3 bases are TGTGCCAGCAGTGAATTGTCTAGCGGGTACCCAAGCCCAGATACGCAGTATTTT. It is translated as CASSELSSGYPSPDTQYF.

This chain links TRBV9 with TRBJ2-6; D perhaps matches TRBD1 (5 bases). V lost 5 bases and J 0 bases, leaving 15 bases between the germline ends. The CDR3 totals 17 residues. CDR1 SGDLS and CDR2 YYNGEE come from the germline V gene. The CDR3 region is CASSRGPVGSGANVLTF. CDR3 in DNA: TGTGCCAGCAGTAGGGGCCCGGTCGGCTCTGGGGCCAACGTCCTGACTTTC.

The gene calls are TRBV6-5 and TRBJ1-1; 7 bases match TRBD1. The CDR3 has 15 amino acids. Unmatched junction bases numbered 5, after V lost 4 bases and J lost 0 bases. Looked up from germline, CDR1 is MNHEY and CDR2 is SVGAGI. The CDR3 protein is CASSSGQGVNTEAFF. The CDR3 nucleotides are TGTGCCAGCAGTTCTGGCCAGGGGGTGAACACTGAAGCTTTCTTT.

V usage is TRBV14 and J usage is TRBJ2-3; D is unresolved. Trimming shortened V by 8 bases and J by 6 bases, and 9 bases separated the two germline ends. The CDR3 runs 11 residues. Germline CDR1 SGHDN, CDR2 FVKESK. The CDR3 loop is CASPRADTQYF. DNA of the CDR3: TGTGCCAGCCCCCGAGCGGATACGCAGTATTTT.